Below are 26 T cell receptor beta chains sequenced from a single sample in a study of OX40 agonist ivuxolimab in advanced cancers. Measured with immunoSEQ multiplex PCR; TCRdb has only the in-frame clones, and not every one. Here the sample spans 90,000 to 120,000 clones, just over 90% being singletons. This specimen consisted of CD4+ or CD8+ T cells sorted from blood, obtained in a trial of the OX40 agonist ivuxolimab. The receptors shown here come from an adult with an advanced solid tumor such as melanoma, head and neck, liver or kidney cancer.

This sequence joins TRBV28 and TRBJ2-3; TRBD1 aligns across 9 bases. V lost 5 bases and J lost 6; bases outside the gene matches: 18. Germline-derived CDR1 and CDR2 are MDHEN and SYDVKM. CDR3 length: 18 amino acids. CDR3 sequence reads: CASSLLLSPGQGGDTQYF. The CDR3 region has the DNA TGTGCCAGCAGTCTTCTTTTATCCCCGGGACAGGGAGGGGATACGCAGTATTTT.

The chain has TRBV7-3 and TRBJ2-1, with D perhaps matching TRBD1 (6 bases). Germline V gene sequence: CDR1 SGHTA, CDR2 FQGTGA. The V end was cut by 3 bases, the J end by 8 bases, with 11 bases between. The CDR3 length is 13 residues. The CDR3 DNA reads as TGTGCCAGCAGCTTTCAACAGGGCCATGAGCAGTTCTTC. This encodes CASSFQQGHEQFF.

V usage is TRBV7-9 and J usage is TRBJ2-3, with D hard to call. Germline V gene data show CDR1 as SEHNR and CDR2 as FQNEAQ (reference sequence). CDR3 length: 11 residues. Trimming cost V 5 bases and J 5 bases, with 5 bases left between them. The CDR3 loop is CASSPKDTQYF. Here the CDR3 DNA reads TGTGCCAGCAGCCCGAAAGATACGCAGTATTTT.

The chain combines TRBV18 with TRBJ2-3, with D tentatively TRBD2 (5 bases). The V gene's germline CDR1 is KGHSH and CDR2 LQKENI. The CDR3 contains 15 residues. V was clipped by 2 bases and J by 0 bases, with 9 bases between them. The CDR3, as DNA: TGTGCCAGCTCACCAGACTACTTAAGCACAGATACGCAGTATTTT. It translates to CASSPDYLSTDTQYF.

The V call is TRBV27, the J call TRBJ1-1; 7 bases agree with TRBD1. This CDR3 region has 16 residues. Germline V gene sequence: CDR1 MNHEY, CDR2 SMNVEV (reference sequence). The V segment lost 2 bases and the J segment 3 bases; nucleotides outside the gene matches: 9. In DNA form, the CDR3 reads TGTGCCAGCAGTTTAGTAAGGGGGCAGGGGGACACTGAAGCTTTCTTT. Protein sequence: CASSLVRGQGDTEAFF.

A single count supports this clone. The chain has TRBV28 and TRBJ2-7; TRBD2 might be the D (6 bases). This CDR3 is built from 14 residues. From germline, CDR1 is MDHEN and CDR2 SYDVKM. V lost 4 bases and J lost 6, with 16 bases in between. The CDR3 DNA is TGTGCCAGCAGTTCCGGGAGTCCTCTCCGCGAGCAGTACTTC. It specifies CASSSGSPLREQYF.

This chain connects TRBV5-4 to TRBJ2-7; the D gene could be TRBD1 or TRBD2 (5 bases each). The germline CDR1 and CDR2 sequences are SGHNT and YYREEE (reference sequence). V was cut by 0 bases and J by 1 base, with 11 bases left in between. This CDR3 contains 15 residues. The CDR3 coding sequence is TGTGCCAGCAGCTTGGTGGCTGGGGGTTCCTACGAGCAGTACTTC. This codes for CASSLVAGGSYEQYF.

The V gene is TRBV11-2, the J gene TRBJ1-1; D is unresolved. V was shortened by 3 bases and J by 1 base, with 6 bases between the two germline ends. The CDR3 runs to 13 residues. The germline gives CDR1 SGHAT, CDR2 FQNNGV. This CDR3 is CASSFLANTEAFF. The CDR3 nucleotides read TGTGCCAGCAGCTTTTTGGCGAACACTGAAGCTTTCTTT.

The J gene is TRBJ1-1, the V gene TRBV10-2; TRBD1 agrees at 9 bases. The CDR3 consists of 15 residues. Trimming cost V 3 bases and J 5 bases; bases outside gene matches: 7. Germline assignment: CDR1 WSHSY and CDR2 SAAADI. CDR3 region: CASSDTGTGITEAFF. CDR3 coding DNA: TGCGCCAGCAGTGACACCGGGACAGGGATTACTGAAGCTTTCTTT.

This chain connects TRBV5-1 to TRBJ2-1, with no clear D. The V gene lost 4 bases and the J gene lost 0 bases, with 11 bases spanning the gap. Germline lookup yields CDR1 SGHRS and CDR2 YFSETQ. The CDR3 is 15 amino acids. The CDR3 DNA is TGCGCCAGCAGCCCGTCATTGAACTCCTACAATGAGCAGTTCTTC. Its translation: CASSPSLNSYNEQFF. The whole variable domain, filled in from reference TRBV5-1 and TRBJ2-1, reads KAGVTQTPRYLIKTRGQQVTLSCSPISGHRSVSWYQQTPGQGLQFLFEYFSETQRNKGNFPGRFSGRQFSNSRSEMNVSTLELGDSALYLCASSPSLNSYNEQFFGPGTRLTVL.

CDR3 in DNA: TGCGCCAGCAGTAAGGCAAGGACTAGCGGGAGCCTCTCCTACGAGCAGTACTTC. Amino acids: CASSKARTSGSLSYEQYF. V gene TRBV10-1 combines with J gene TRBJ2-7; TRBD2 matches 13 bases. CDR3 size: 18 residues. Per the germline V gene, CDR1 is WNHNN and CDR2 is SYGVQD (reference sequence). V gave up 5 bases and J gave up 0 bases; unmatched junction bases: 10.

V is TRBV2 and J is TRBJ2-7, with 10 positions matching TRBD2. CDR1 SNHLY and CDR2 FYNNEI come from the germline V gene. The CDR3 covers 15 residues. With V trimmed by 3 bases and J by 6 bases, 8 bases remained unmatched. The CDR3 region has the DNA TGTGCCAGCAGTGATTGGGGACTAGCGTCGGCCGAGCAGTACTTC. Amino acids: CASSDWGLASAEQYF.

V gene TRBV2 combines with J gene TRBJ2-1; 7 bases fit TRBD2. Germline V lookup: CDR1 SNHLY, CDR2 FYNNEI. The CDR3 is 14 amino acids. Trimming removed 5 bases from V and 6 bases from J; junction bases left unmatched: 7. CDR3 loop: CASSLAGVVNEQFF. The DNA for the CDR3 is TGTGCCAGCAGTTTGGCGGGAGTGGTCAATGAGCAGTTCTTC.

The chain carries TRBV19 and TRBJ1-1; weak D call: TRBD1 (5 bases). Germline CDR1 is LNHDA and CDR2 is SQIVND (reference sequence). The CDR3 loop spans 14 amino acids. Trimming took 1 base from V and 4 from J, leaving 10 bases between them. CDR3 in DNA: TGTGCCAGTAGTATAGTTTCAGGGAGCACTGAAGCTTTCTTT. Translating gives CASSIVSGSTEAFF.

In this sample, this clone turned up a few times. The chain combines TRBV7-8 with TRBJ1-1; D might be TRBD1 (6 bases). This CDR3 is 16 amino acids long. Germline V CDR1 and CDR2: SGHVS, FQNEAQ. V dropped 4 bases and J dropped 0 bases, with 15 bases sitting between them. The CDR3 loop is CASSSEGRTVNTEAFF. CDR3 DNA: TGTGCCAGCAGCTCGGAGGGGCGGACAGTGAACACTGAAGCTTTCTTT.

The chain has TRBV11-2 and TRBJ2-7; D is possibly TRBD2 (5 bases). The V end was cut by 4 bases, the J end by 4 bases, with 11 bases between. CDR3 size: 13 residues. In germline, CDR1 is SGHAT, CDR2 FQNNGV. The CDR3 loop reads CASSSRGRYEQYF. CDR3 DNA sequence: TGTGCCAGCAGCTCCCGGGGTCGTTACGAGCAGTACTTC.

This clone was observed a single time. The rearrangement joins TRBV5-1 to TRBJ2-2; 14 bases are shared with TRBD2. V lost 8 bases and J lost 2; bases outside the gene matches: 2. In germline, CDR1 is SGHRS, CDR2 YFSETQ. The CDR3 consists of 15 residues. DNA for the CDR3: TGCGCCAGTGGGACTAGCGGGAGAAACACCGGGGAGCTGTTTTTT. It encodes CASGTSGRNTGELFF.

The chain joins TRBV10-3 to TRBJ1-3; D gene ambiguous. CDR1 is ENHRY and CDR2 is SYGVKD in the germline V gene. Trimming shortened V by 6 bases and J by 3 bases, and 6 bases separated the two germline ends. The CDR3 spans 12 residues. Here the CDR3 reads CAISGDGNTIYF. The CDR3 coding sequence is TGTGCCATCAGCGGGGATGGAAACACCATATATTTT.

This chain joins TRBV7-9 and TRBJ2-7; 9 bases agree with TRBD1. The CDR3 is made up of 15 amino acids. The junction had 5 bases not matched to a gene; V was cut back by 4 bases and J by 1 base. The V gene's germline CDR1 is SEHNR and CDR2 FQNEAQ (reference sequence). This CDR3 reads CASSSTGGLSYEQYF. The CDR3 coding sequence is TGTGCCAGCAGCTCTACAGGGGGCTTGTCCTACGAGCAGTACTTC.

The genes are TRBV7-2 and TRBJ2-5; D ambiguous. This CDR3 region has 14 residues. The germline V and J ends were trimmed by 5 bases and 1 base, with 11 bases remaining between them. Germline-derived CDR1 and CDR2 are SGHTA and FQGNSA. The CDR3 loop is CASSQRTAQETQYF. CDR3 coding DNA: TGTGCCAGCAGCCAACGGACGGCCCAAGAGACCCAGTACTTC.

This rearrangement joins TRBV7-8 to TRBJ2-2; 11 bases agree with TRBD2. The J segment lost 6 bases and the V segment lost 4 bases, leaving 10 bases of the junction unmatched. This CDR3 region has 17 residues. The germline V gene encodes CDR1 SGHVS and CDR2 FQNEAQ. The CDR3 region is CASSSWSVSGRAGELFF. In nucleotides, the CDR3 is TGTGCCAGCAGCTCATGGTCGGTTAGCGGGAGGGCCGGGGAGCTGTTTTTT.

The chain uses TRBV4-3 and TRBJ2-7, with 7 bases identical to TRBD2. The V gene end was trimmed by 0 bases and the J gene end by 3 bases; junction bases not matched to a gene: 5. CDR3 length: 15 amino acids. Germline V gives CDR1 LGHNA, CDR2 YSLEER. The chain's CDR3 is CASSQDMGLNYEQYF. CDR3 DNA sequence: TGCGCCAGCAGCCAAGATATGGGACTAAACTACGAGCAGTACTTC.

The genes are TRBV7-2 and TRBJ2-2; perhaps TRBD1 as D (5 bases). The CDR3 contains 14 residues. V lost 5 bases and J lost 6, with 13 bases in between. CDR1 SGHTA and CDR2 FQGNSA come from the germline V gene. DNA of the CDR3: TGTGCCAGCAGCGAGCGCAGGGTTTCCGGGGAGCTGTTTTTT. Its translation is CASSERRVSGELFF. Full variable domain (missing parts from reference TRBV7-2 and TRBJ2-2): GAGVSQSPSNKVTEKGKDVELRCDPISGHTALYWYRQSLGQGLEFLIYFQGNSAPDKSGLPSDRFSAERTGGSVSTLTIQRTQQEDSAVYLCASSERRVSGELFFGEGSRLTVL.

The gene calls are TRBV11-2 and TRBJ2-7; D not certain. Germline CDR1 is SGHAT and CDR2 is FQNNGV. This CDR3 region has 14 residues. Trimming pared 1 base from V and 1 base from J, leaving 8 bases between. The CDR3 sequence is CASSLVFDSYEQYF. The DNA for the CDR3 is TGTGCCAGCAGCTTAGTATTCGATTCCTACGAGCAGTACTTC. The whole variable domain, remainder taken from reference TRBV11-2 and TRBJ2-7, is EAGVAQSPRYKIIEKRQSVAFWCNPISGHATLYWYQQILGQGPKLLIQFQNNGVVDDSQLPKDRFSAERLKGVDSTLKIQPAKLEDSAVYLCASSLVFDSYEQYFGPGTRLTVT.

This clone was detected only once. V gene TRBV7-8 combines with J gene TRBJ1-5, with D possibly matching TRBD1 (6 bases). The CDR3 extends over 14 amino acids. Trimming removed 3 bases at V and 5 bases at J, with 11 bases between. Germline V lookup: CDR1 SGHVS, CDR2 FQNEAQ. The CDR3 region is CASSFLGGDQPQHF. CDR3 in DNA: TGTGCCAGCAGCTTTTTAGGGGGGGATCAGCCCCAGCATTTT.

This chain links TRBV4-3 with TRBJ1-4, with D perhaps matching TRBD1 (5 bases). The V gene lost 0 bases and the J gene lost 7 bases, with 15 bases spanning the gap. The V gene's germline CDR1 is LGHNA and CDR2 YSLEER. The CDR3 has 16 amino acids. The DNA for the CDR3 is TGCGCCAGCAGCCAAGATCACTCTTTGGGGCGTGAAAAACTGTTTTTT. Protein product: CASSQDHSLGREKLFF.